Below are 19 T cell receptor beta chains sequenced from a single sample in a study of identifying expanded T cells in peripheral blood. Using immunoSEQ multiplex PCR, the repertoire was profiled, and TCRdb retains in-frame clones only, with some absent. The table lists approximately 90,000 clones, more than 75% of them singletons, with roughly 5.5% in the top ten. Sequencing used blood. The receptors shown here come from a person aged 18 to 75 in good health.

The genes are TRBV5-1 and TRBJ1-1; TRBD1 matches at 7 bases. Germline V gives CDR1 SGHRS, CDR2 YFSETQ. The CDR3 spans 14 residues. Trimming at V came to 0 bases and at J to 3 bases, leaving 2 bases not matched to a gene. The CDR3 loop is CASSLVQGDTEAFF. The CDR3 coding sequence is TGCGCCAGCAGCTTGGTGCAGGGGGACACTGAAGCTTTCTTT.

V and J are TRBV6-5 and TRBJ2-7; 9 bases fit TRBD1. The CDR3 contains 15 residues. CDR1 is MNHEY and CDR2 is SVGAGI in the germline V gene. J was trimmed by 6 bases and V by 0 bases; bases with no gene match: 6. CDR3: CASSYSTGQGSEQYF. DNA for the CDR3: TGTGCCAGCAGTTACTCGACGGGACAGGGATCCGAGCAGTACTTC.

The chain links TRBV19 to TRBJ1-2; weak D call: TRBD1 (6 bases). V dropped 9 bases and J dropped 1 base, with 18 bases sitting between them. The CDR3 consists of 15 residues. Germline assignment: CDR1 LNHDA and CDR2 SQIVND (reference sequence). The CDR3 loop reads CASIRDNNLNYGYTF. For the CDR3, the DNA is TGTGCCAGCATCCGGGACAACAACCTTAACTATGGCTACACCTTC.

This rearrangement joins TRBV11-3 to TRBJ2-5; D may be TRBD1 (7 bases). V lost 0 bases to trimming and J lost 2 bases, with 19 bases between them. Germline CDR1 and CDR2: SGHNT and YENEEA. The CDR3 is made up of 18 amino acids. The CDR3 DNA follows: TGTGCCAGCAGCTTAGATCAGGGGGGCAGCACGACGCAAGAGACCCAGTACTTC. Protein: CASSLDQGGSTTQETQYF. The whole variable domain, remainder taken from reference TRBV11-3 and TRBJ2-5, is EAGVVQSPRYKIIEKKQPVAFWCNPISGHNTLYWYLQNLGQGPELLIRYENEEAVDDSQLPKDRFSAERLKGVDSTLKIQPAELGDSAVYLCASSLDQGGSTTQETQYFGPGTRLLVL.

This chain joins TRBV7-9 and TRBJ1-2; possible D gene TRBD1, 6 bases. V was pared by 3 bases and J by 0 bases, with 17 bases between. The CDR3 contains 17 residues. CDR1 SEHNR and CDR2 FQNEAQ come from the germline V gene (reference sequence). Here the CDR3 reads CASSLGGRGPPNYGYTF. For the CDR3, the DNA is TGTGCCAGCAGCTTGGGGGGTCGGGGGCCCCCTAACTATGGCTACACCTTC.

The J gene is TRBJ1-1, the V gene TRBV29-1, with unresolved D. The length of the CDR3 is 12 residues. The V gene lost 7 bases and the J gene lost 0 bases, with 9 bases spanning the gap. The germline CDR1 and CDR2 sequences are SQVTM and ANQGSEA. CDR3 residues: CSGVKLNTEAFF. Written as DNA, the CDR3 is TGCAGCGGAGTAAAGCTGAACACTGAAGCTTTCTTT.

The V gene is TRBV9, the J gene TRBJ1-3; 7 bases map to TRBD1. Germline V gives CDR1 SGDLS, CDR2 YYNGEE. The CDR3 loop spans 13 amino acids. The V and J ends lost 5 bases and 4 bases, in that order; junction bases with no gene match: 3. CDR3 coding DNA: TGTGCCAGCAGTGGGACAGTCGGAAACACCATATATTTT. It encodes CASSGTVGNTIYF.

The chain couples TRBV9 to TRBJ2-3; TRBD1 matches 7 bases. Germline assignment: CDR1 SGDLS and CDR2 YYNGEE. With 3 bases clipped from V and 2 bases from J, the junction kept 9 bases outside the gene matches. The CDR3 is made up of 16 amino acids. The chain's CDR3 is CASSGAAGTDTDTQYF. The CDR3 DNA reads as TGTGCCAGCAGCGGGGCCGCCGGGACAGACACAGATACGCAGTATTTT. Variable domain in full (rest from reference TRBV9 and TRBJ2-3): DSGVTQTPKHLITATGQRVTLRCSPRSGDLSVYWYQQSLDQGLQFLIQYYNGEERAKGNILERFSAQQFPDLHSELNLSSLELGDSALYFCASSGAAGTDTDTQYFGPGTRLTVL.

The genes are TRBV2 and TRBJ2-7; 9 bases line up with TRBD1. J lost 4 bases, V lost 9 bases, and 10 bases had no gene match. The CDR3 extends over 14 amino acids. CDR1 and CDR2 from the germline V gene are SNHLY and FYNNEI. CDR3 nucleotides: TGTGCCAGTGAGCGGGGACAGGGCTTATACGAGCAGTACTTC. Its protein product is CASERGQGLYEQYF. The full variable domain, completed using reference TRBV2 and TRBJ2-7, is EPEVTQTPSHQVTQMGQEVILRCVPISNHLYFYWYRQILGQKVEFLVSFYNNEISEKSEIFDDQFSVERPDGSNFTLKIRSTKLEDSAMYFCASERGQGLYEQYFGPGTRLTVT.

The V gene is TRBV4-3, the J gene TRBJ2-1; 7 bases fit TRBD2. Germline V gene data show CDR1 as LGHNA and CDR2 as YSLEER. V shed 0 bases and J 0 bases; nucleotides not matched to a gene: 5. This CDR3 has 17 residues. CDR3 sequence (DNA): TGCGCCAGCAGCCAAGATTGGTTAGCGGGCTCCTACAATGAGCAGTTCTTC. Encoded protein: CASSQDWLAGSYNEQFF.

The gene calls are TRBV20-1 and TRBJ1-1; the D is unclear. The V and J ends lost 6 bases and 7 bases respectively, with 12 bases between them. The CDR3 contains 11 residues. In germline, CDR1 is DFQATT, CDR2 SNEGSKA (reference sequence). The CDR3 DNA sequence: TGCAGTGCCGAAGACGGTGATGAAGCTTTCTTT. Residues: CSAEDGDEAFF.

The chain employs TRBV2 and TRBJ2-6; D perhaps matches TRBD1 (5 bases). V was trimmed by 5 bases and J by 2 bases, leaving 7 bases between them. The length of the CDR3 is 14 residues. Per germline, CDR1 SNHLY and CDR2 FYNNEI. The CDR3 DNA reads TGTGCCAGCAGTAGGGGTGCTGGGGCCAACGTCCTGACTTTC. As protein: CASSRGAGANVLTF.

The chain employs TRBV5-1 and TRBJ2-1, with D tentatively TRBD2 (5 bases). Looked up from germline, CDR1 is SGHRS and CDR2 is YFSETQ. Trimming took off 6 bases at V and 0 bases at J, with 16 bases between the two ends. The CDR3 loop spans 16 amino acids. The CDR3 loop reads CASNQISGISYNEQFF. As DNA, the CDR3 is TGCGCCAGCAACCAGATCTCCGGGATCTCCTACAATGAGCAGTTCTTC.

The chain carries TRBV5-8 and TRBJ1-6; no definite D call. The germline V gene encodes CDR1 SGHTS and CDR2 YDEGEE. The CDR3 contains 14 residues. V shed 1 base and J shed 7 bases, with 9 bases lying between them. CDR3 DNA: TGTGCCAGCAGCTTGAGGAGGCCGAATTCACCCCTCCACTTT. Translating it yields CASSLRRPNSPLHF.

The chain carries TRBV5-4 and TRBJ2-3, with D possibly being TRBD2 (6 bases). Germline CDR1 SGHNT, CDR2 YYREEE (reference sequence). This CDR3 spans 16 amino acids. Trimming removed 1 base from V and 2 bases from J, with 14 bases in between. CDR3 DNA: TGTGCCAGCAGCTTGTGGTCACTAGCTGTCACAGATACGCAGTATTTT. Its protein product is CASSLWSLAVTDTQYF.

The chain couples TRBV7-9 to TRBJ1-2; D might be TRBD1 (6 bases). The CDR3 runs to 15 residues. Trimming removed 5 bases at V and 2 bases at J, with 15 bases between. Per germline, CDR1 SEHNR and CDR2 FQNEAQ (reference sequence). The CDR3 coding sequence is TGTGCCAGCAGCGCCGACGACAGGCTAAACTATGGCTACACCTTC. Amino acid sequence: CASSADDRLNYGYTF.

The V call is TRBV5-6, the J call TRBJ1-5; D remains ambiguous. The germline V and J ends were trimmed by 1 base and 0 bases, with 8 bases remaining between them. The germline V gene encodes CDR1 SGHDT and CDR2 YYEEEE. The CDR3 has 15 amino acids. The DNA for the CDR3 is TGTGCCAGCAGCTTGAGTGGGGATAGCAATCAGCCCCAGCATTTT. This encodes CASSLSGDSNQPQHF.

J is TRBJ2-1 and V is TRBV4-1, with 12 bases that match TRBD2. Trimming removed 0 bases from V and 8 bases from J; junction bases left unmatched: 5. The V gene's germline CDR1 is MGHRA and CDR2 YSYEKL. There are 16 residues in the CDR3. DNA for the CDR3: TGCGCCAGCAGCCAAGAAGTACTAGCGGGGGGTTATGAGCAGTTCTTC. Encoded protein: CASSQEVLAGGYEQFF.

The V gene is TRBV27, the J gene TRBJ1-4; 8 nucleotides agree with TRBD1. J gave up 5 bases and V 6 bases, and 8 bases lay outside the gene matches. The CDR3 totals 15 residues. Germline values: CDR1 MNHEY, CDR2 SMNVEV (reference sequence). This CDR3 is CASSRKQGVNEKLFF. As DNA, the CDR3 is TGTGCCAGCAGCCGTAAACAGGGGGTGAATGAAAAACTGTTTTTT.